The present entry profiles one TCR beta chain with its context. The germline gives CDR1 ENHRY, CDR2 SYGVKD. V gave up 5 bases and J gave up 6 bases; unmatched junction bases: 8. CDR3 length: 15 residues. The record originates from a study of blood T cell repertoires in COVID-19. In the study overall: From the United States, Italy and Spain came samples of acute and convalescent COVID-19. T cells, B-cell-depleted T cells, or PBMCs provided the cDNA or gDNA that served as material.

Original analysis: Reference gene primer amplification gave nucleated cell count estimates. Profiling relied on immunoSEQ multiplex PCR, and the TCRdb table lists in-frame clones only, not all of them. V, J and clone size derive from that table, while D and trimming were established from the DNA sequence. The profile shows tens of thousands of clones, approximately 80% of them singletons. This sequence originates from a woman aged 70-85 years with acute or convalescent COVID-19. Material: peripheral blood. This chain connects TRBV10-3 to TRBJ2-3; 10 bases are a match to TRBD2. CDR3 bases: TGTGCCATCAGTCCAGCGGGGGGGCCCCCGGATACGCAGTATTTT. Protein: CAISPAGGPPDTQYF.